What follows are 7 T cell receptor beta chains derived from one specimen sequenced in a study of siplizumab effects on memory and regulatory T cells. The data were produced by immunoSEQ multiplex PCR, yet TCRdb's version contains in-frame clones alone and is incomplete. The sample lists some 56,000 clones; about 98% were seen once. Sequences were obtained from naive CD8+ T cells sorted from blood. These receptors were obtained from a human donor in good health.

This chain uses TRBV7-3 with TRBJ1-5, with D unresolved. The germline V gene has CDR1 SGHTA and CDR2 FQGTGA. The CDR3 runs 13 residues. Trimming left V 4 bases short and J 6 bases short, with 10 bases between. The CDR3 DNA reads as TGTGCCAGCAGCTCGGACGTGGGTCAGCCCCAGCATTTT. It yields the protein CASSSDVGQPQHF.

This chain connects TRBV19 to TRBJ1-3; D not certain. This CDR3 is built from 13 residues. CDR1 is LNHDA and CDR2 is SQIVND in the germline V gene (reference sequence). Trimming pared 1 base from V and 2 bases from J, leaving 3 bases between. The CDR3 DNA reads TGTGCCAGTAGTATAGGTACTGGAAACACCATATATTTT. This encodes CASSIGTGNTIYF. The full variable domain, in which reference TRBV19 and TRBJ1-3 provide the parts outside the CDR3, is DGGITQSPKYLFRKEGQNVTLSCEQNLNHDAMYWYRQDPGQGLRLIYYSQIVNDFQKGDIAEGYSVSREKKESFPLTVTSAQKNPTAFYLCASSIGTGNTIYFGEGSWLTVV.

V is TRBV30 and J is TRBJ1-2, with D perhaps matching TRBD1 (5 bases). The CDR3 spans 13 residues. Germline V gene sequence: CDR1 GTSNPN, CDR2 SVGIG (reference sequence). The germline V and J ends were trimmed by 2 bases and 5 bases, with 12 bases remaining between them. In DNA form, the CDR3 reads TGTGCCTGGAGTCCGGGACGGATTTATGGCTACACCTTC. This translates into CAWSPGRIYGYTF.

CDR3 coding DNA: TGTGCCAGCAGTTTATGGGACAGGAACACTGAAGCTTTCTTT. Translation: CASSLWDRNTEAFF. V is TRBV28 and J is TRBJ1-1, with D perhaps TRBD1 (6 bases). The CDR3 extends over 14 amino acids. Trimming cost V 0 bases and J 1 base, with 6 bases left between them. Germline CDR1 MDHEN, CDR2 SYDVKM.

V usage is TRBV27 and J usage is TRBJ1-2; D perhaps matches TRBD1 (5 bases). Germline CDR1 is MNHEY and CDR2 is SMNVEV (reference sequence). V lost 3 bases, J lost 1 base, and 18 bases lay in between. CDR3 size: 17 residues. The CDR3 DNA is TGTGCCAGCAGTTTCTCCGTCCGGGACGCAAGTAACTATGGCTACACCTTC. Residues: CASSFSVRDASNYGYTF.

This chain connects TRBV9 to TRBJ2-1, with 9 bases identical to TRBD2. Unmatched junction bases numbered 2, after V lost 2 bases and J lost 5 bases. The CDR3 extends over 14 amino acids. The germline V gene has CDR1 SGDLS and CDR2 YYNGEE. CDR3 sequence reads: CASSVGLAHNEQFF. DNA for the CDR3: TGTGCCAGCAGCGTGGGACTAGCTCACAATGAGCAGTTCTTC.

This chain joins TRBV7-9 and TRBJ2-7; 7 bases align to TRBD1. The V and J ends lost 6 bases and 1 base, in that order; junction bases with no gene match: 3. CDR3 length: 13 amino acids. Germline V gives CDR1 SEHNR, CDR2 FQNEAQ (reference sequence). CDR3 nucleotides: TGTGCCAGCAGTCCGACAGGGTCCTACGAGCAGTACTTC. Protein: CASSPTGSYEQYF.